Listed here are 10 T cell receptor beta chains from one sample, sequenced in a study of control samples from healthy donors and cancer patients. The protocol was immunoSEQ multiplex PCR, while the TCRdb copy is restricted to in-frame clones and leaves out a portion. The sample has some 130,000 clones, roughly 90% seen once. Specimen: blood. These receptors were obtained from a woman between 45 and 60 years old in good health.

The V call is TRBV5-1, the J call TRBJ1-1; perhaps TRBD1 as D (6 bases). Germline assignment: CDR1 SGHRS and CDR2 YFSETQ. The CDR3 covers 14 residues. V lost 0 bases, J lost 2 bases, and 8 bases lay in between. CDR3 DNA sequence: TGCGCCAGCAGCTTGGTACAGGGAAACACTGAAGCTTTCTTT. Translation gives CASSLVQGNTEAFF.

The chain joins TRBV12-2 to TRBJ1-2. TRBV12-2 is labeled a pseudogene. This CDR3 is built from 14 residues. CDR3 sequence reads: CASRLKTDNYGYTF. The CDR3 DNA is TGTGCAAGTCGCTTAAAAACTGATAACTATGGCTACACCTTC.

The rearrangement links TRBV7-9 to TRBJ1-1; TRBD1 is a possible D gene (6 bases). The V gene's germline CDR1 is SEHNR and CDR2 FQNEAQ (reference sequence). Trimming took 2 bases from V and 4 from J, leaving 11 bases between them. The CDR3 is made up of 14 amino acids. The CDR3 nucleotides are TGTGCCAGCAGCTTACAGGGGCCGGGCACTGAAGCTTTCTTT. Amino acid sequence: CASSLQGPGTEAFF.

The chain employs TRBV12-3 or TRBV12-4 and TRBJ1-1, with TRBD1 matching 7 bases. With 8 bases clipped from V and 0 bases from J, the junction kept 3 bases outside the gene matches. The CDR3 consists of 13 residues. The CDR3 protein is CASATGMNTEAFF. The CDR3 nucleotides are TGTGCCAGCGCGACAGGGATGAACACTGAAGCTTTCTTT.

The chain uses TRBV2 and TRBJ2-7; D is undetermined. CDR1 and CDR2 from the germline V gene are SNHLY and FYNNEI. V shed 5 bases and J shed 3 bases, with 5 bases lying between them. This CDR3 has 11 residues. Written as DNA, the CDR3 is TGTGCCAGCAGTCGAAGCTACGAGCAGTACTTC. It codes for CASSRSYEQYF.

This clone was observed a handful of times. The genes are TRBV29-1 and TRBJ1-1, with D possibly matching TRBD1 (5 bases). The V gene lost 6 bases and the J gene lost 5 bases, with 13 bases spanning the gap. The CDR3 is made up of 12 amino acids. The germline CDR1 and CDR2 sequences are SQVTM and ANQGSEA. CDR3 loop: CSVQDSLTEAFF. In DNA, the CDR3 is TGCAGCGTACAGGACTCACTTACTGAAGCTTTCTTT.

The chain combines TRBV2 with TRBJ1-3; D not certain. The V gene's germline CDR1 is SNHLY and CDR2 FYNNEI. The CDR3 is 14 residues long. The V end lost 5 bases, the J end lost 0 bases, and 8 bases lay between the germline ends. The CDR3 is CASSTELSGNTIYF. The CDR3 nucleotides read TGTGCCAGCAGTACGGAACTCTCTGGAAACACCATATATTTT.

V is TRBV9 and J is TRBJ1-1, with 11 bases identical to TRBD1. Trimming removed 0 bases from V and 4 bases from J; junction bases left unmatched: 8. Looked up from germline, CDR1 is SGDLS and CDR2 is YYNGEE. This CDR3 contains 17 residues. Here the CDR3 reads CASSVAYWTGGFTEAFF. The CDR3 nucleotides are TGTGCCAGCAGCGTAGCTTATTGGACAGGGGGCTTCACTGAAGCTTTCTTT.

The chain couples TRBV19 to TRBJ2-3; D possibly matches TRBD1 or TRBD2 (5 bases each). The CDR3 has 18 residues. The V and J ends lost 2 bases and 2 bases respectively, with 20 bases between them. Germline V lookup: CDR1 LNHDA, CDR2 SQIVND (reference sequence). CDR3 amino acids: CASSIRGSARTFTDTQYF. For the CDR3, the DNA is TGTGCCAGTAGTATAAGGGGATCGGCAAGGACTTTCACAGATACGCAGTATTTT.

This CDR3 is CASSLVQTDQPQHF. For the CDR3, the DNA is TGTGCCAGCAGTTTAGTACAGACAGATCAGCCCCAGCATTTT. This chain links TRBV28 with TRBJ1-5, with a possible D match to TRBD1 (5 bases). CDR1 is MDHEN and CDR2 is SYDVKM in the germline V gene. The CDR3 totals 14 residues. V dropped 2 bases and J dropped 5 bases, with 10 bases sitting between them.